This T cell receptor (beta chain) was captured by sequencing in a study of identical twins. Notes on the study in general: Excess sharing by twins proved weaker in beta out-of-frame sequences.

Concerning this clonotype itself: The target antigen is unknown.

Template switching added a universal primer binding site, and final cDNA carried unique molecular identifiers. TCRdb reanalysed the 5' RACE reads using MiXCR and keeps one entry per CDR3 protein. The table records 500,000 or so distinct CDR3 sequences, 22% of them present only once. This same sample was also taken into another study, of T cells expressing NK-cell markers. That work states: Investigators obtained TCR beta repertoires from sorted CD3+CD56+NKG2C+, CD3+CD56+NKG2C- and CD3+CD56-NKG2C+ T cells. Eight donors were sequenced, seven testing HCMV-seropositive and one testing seronegative.

The sample taken for sequencing was CD4+ T cells sorted from blood. This receptor was identified in a woman aged 18-29 years in good health.

CDR3: CSAKQGATQYF. CDR3 nucleotide sequence: TGCAGTGCAAAACAGGGGGCAACCCAGTACTTC. The chain uses TRBV20-1 and TRBJ2-5; TRBD1 aligns across 9 bases. V lost 6 bases, J lost 8 bases, and 4 bases stayed unmatched. The germline V gene has CDR1 DFQATT and CDR2 SNEGSKA (reference sequence). The CDR3 spans 11 residues.